This passage covers 10 T cell receptor beta chains from one sample sequenced in a study of cytomegalovirus exposure and HLA in healthy donors listed by TCRdb under 2017. Library preparation employed the immunoSEQ multiplex PCR assay. For the multiplex PCR, a mixture combining 60 forward primers for TCR Vbeta segments and 13 reverse primers for TCR Jbeta segments was used. The table was pulled from immuneACCESS by TCRdb, which kept in-frame rearrangements only. Such tables lose some clones; where checked, under half of the loss comes from unresolved V genes, and the rest has no known cause. Across this sample there are roughly 160,000 clones, with more than 60% seen only once. The ten largest clones represent 2.5% to 4% of the sample. The sample comprised PBMCs. The receptors were sampled from a woman in her fifties or sixties in good health and CMV-seropositive.

The table lists this clone with a count of one. V is TRBV10-1 and J is TRBJ1-2; 7 bases agree with TRBD1. Looked up from germline, CDR1 is WNHNN and CDR2 is SYGVQD (reference sequence). This CDR3 spans 14 amino acids. The ends lost 3 bases at V and 7 bases at J; junction bases unmatched: 8. CDR3 amino acids: CASSDKGTVTGYTF. In DNA, the CDR3 is TGCGCCAGCAGTGACAAAGGGACAGTTACTGGCTACACCTTC.

In its sample, this clone was seen a few times. This chain's CDR3 is CASSGRQGASNYGYTF. CDR3 DNA sequence: TGTGCCAGCAGTGGACGACAGGGGGCGAGTAACTATGGCTACACCTTC. This rearrangement joins TRBV2 to TRBJ1-2; TRBD1 matches 10 bases. CDR1 SNHLY and CDR2 FYNNEI come from the germline V gene. The J segment lost 1 base and the V segment lost 4 bases, leaving 6 bases of the junction unmatched. The CDR3 contains 16 residues.

The V and J genes are TRBV18 and TRBJ1-2; no reliable D call. V gave up 3 bases and J gave up 6 bases, with 8 bases separating them. The CDR3 is 12 residues long. CDR1 and CDR2 from the germline V gene are KGHSH and LQKENI. Written as DNA, the CDR3 is TGTGCCAGCTCACCTGGAGGGAATGGCTACACCTTC. Its protein is CASSPGGNGYTF.

This clone appeared once. The chain carries TRBV6-5 and TRBJ1-2; 8 bases agree with TRBD1. The CDR3 covers 16 residues. Looked up from germline, CDR1 is MNHEY and CDR2 is SVGAGI. V lost 2 bases and J lost 4; bases outside the gene matches: 9. The DNA for the CDR3 is TGTGCCAGCAGTTACGGCCCGGCAGGGGGCGCCTATGGCTACACCTTC. This sequence encodes CASSYGPAGGAYGYTF.

Comment on this clone: The identical CDR3 is also encoded by other nucleotide sequences in the sample. This chain joins TRBV7-2 and TRBJ2-7, with D possibly matching TRBD2 (6 bases). CDR3 length: 14 amino acids. CDR1 is SGHTA, CDR2 FQGNSA, per germline. V was trimmed by 3 bases and J by 6 bases, leaving 15 bases between them. The CDR3 bases are TGTGCCAGCAGCTTTAGCGGAGGCACGGGCGAGCAGTACTTC. It is translated as CASSFSGGTGEQYF.

V usage is TRBV27 and J usage is TRBJ2-7; TRBD1 might be the D (5 bases). CDR1 is MNHEY and CDR2 is SMNVEV in the germline V gene (reference sequence). The CDR3 sequence is 15 residues long. V gave up 3 bases and J gave up 2 bases, with 14 bases separating them. CDR3 sequence (DNA): TGTGCCAGCAGTTTGGCCCAAGGGGTTACCTACGAGCAGTACTTC. Its protein product is CASSLAQGVTYEQYF.

The chain couples TRBV29-1 to TRBJ2-7; D might be TRBD2 (5 bases). The germline V gene encodes CDR1 SQVTM and CDR2 ANQGSEA. CDR3 size: 11 residues. Trimming removed 6 bases from V and 7 bases from J, with 13 bases in between. This CDR3 reads CSVDGPGEQYF. CDR3 DNA sequence: TGCAGCGTCGACGGACCGGGGGAGCAGTACTTC.

The chain carries TRBV28 and TRBJ2-7, with a tentative D call TRBD1 (6 bases). CDR3 length equals 16 residues. V lost 7 bases and J 2 bases, leaving 21 bases between the germline ends. The V gene's germline CDR1 is MDHEN and CDR2 SYDVKM. CDR3 region: CASIDFAPGHPYEQYF. CDR3 nucleotides: TGTGCCAGCATTGACTTCGCTCCGGGACACCCCTACGAGCAGTACTTC.

The table lists this clone with a few counts. This chain joins TRBV7-2 and TRBJ2-7; TRBD2 agrees at 10 bases. Germline assignment: CDR1 SGHTA and CDR2 FQGNSA. Trimming removed 5 bases from V and 7 bases from J; junction bases left unmatched: 11. CDR3 size: 15 residues. The CDR3 DNA follows: TGTGCCAGCAGCGACGTCCTAGCGGGAGTAAGGGAGCAGTACTTC. Translation: CASSDVLAGVREQYF.

The gene calls are TRBV19 and TRBJ1-2; D ambiguous. The CDR3 spans 13 residues. The germline gives CDR1 LNHDA, CDR2 SQIVND (reference sequence). Deletions cut 2 bases from V and 4 bases from J, with 8 bases between. This CDR3 reads CASSIPGPYGYTF. In DNA, the CDR3 is TGTGCCAGTAGTATACCCGGTCCCTATGGCTACACCTTC.